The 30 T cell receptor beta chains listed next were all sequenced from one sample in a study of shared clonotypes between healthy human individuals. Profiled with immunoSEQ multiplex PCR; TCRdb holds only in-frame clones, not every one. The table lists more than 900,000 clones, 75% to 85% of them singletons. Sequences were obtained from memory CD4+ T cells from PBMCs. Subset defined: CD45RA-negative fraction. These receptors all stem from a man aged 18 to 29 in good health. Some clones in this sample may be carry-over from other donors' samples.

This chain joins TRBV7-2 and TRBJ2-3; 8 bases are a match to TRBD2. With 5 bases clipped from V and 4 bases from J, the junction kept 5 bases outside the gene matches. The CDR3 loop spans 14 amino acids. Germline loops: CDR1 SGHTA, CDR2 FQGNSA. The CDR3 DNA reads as TGTGCCAGCAGCCCGGGGGGGGTCGCAGATACGCAGTATTTT. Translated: CASSPGGVADTQYF.

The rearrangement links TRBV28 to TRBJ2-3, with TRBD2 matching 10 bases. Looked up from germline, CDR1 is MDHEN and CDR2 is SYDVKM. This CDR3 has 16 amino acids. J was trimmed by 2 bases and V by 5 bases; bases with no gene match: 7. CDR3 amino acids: CASSPGGLANTDTQYF. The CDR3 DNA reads TGTGCCAGCAGTCCGGGGGGACTAGCGAACACAGATACGCAGTATTTT.

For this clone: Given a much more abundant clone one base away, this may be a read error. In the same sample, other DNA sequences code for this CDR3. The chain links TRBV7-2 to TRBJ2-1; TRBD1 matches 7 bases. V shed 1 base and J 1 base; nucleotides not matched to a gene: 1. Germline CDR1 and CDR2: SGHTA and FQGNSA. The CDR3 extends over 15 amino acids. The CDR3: CASSLDRGSYNEQFF. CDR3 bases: TGTGCCAGCAGCTTAGACAGGGGATCCTACAATGAGCAGTTCTTC.

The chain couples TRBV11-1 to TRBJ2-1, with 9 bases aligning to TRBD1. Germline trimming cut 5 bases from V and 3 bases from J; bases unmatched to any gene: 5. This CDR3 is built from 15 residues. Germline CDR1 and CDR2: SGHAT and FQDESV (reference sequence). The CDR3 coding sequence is TGTGCCAGCAGCCGACCGGGACAGGGCTACAATGAGCAGTTCTTC. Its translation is CASSRPGQGYNEQFF.

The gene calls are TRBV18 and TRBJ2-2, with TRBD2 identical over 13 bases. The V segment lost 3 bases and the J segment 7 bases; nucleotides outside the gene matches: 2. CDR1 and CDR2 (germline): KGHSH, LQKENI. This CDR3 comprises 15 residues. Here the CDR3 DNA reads TGTGCCAGCTCACCGGGACTAGCGGGATTCGGGGAGCTGTTTTTT. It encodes CASSPGLAGFGELFF. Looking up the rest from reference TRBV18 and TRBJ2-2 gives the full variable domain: NAGVMQNPRHLVRRRGQEARLRCSPMKGHSHVYWYRQLPEEGLKFMVYLQKENIIDESGMPKERFSAEFPKEGPSILRIQQVVRGDSAAYFCASSPGLAGFGELFFGEGSRLTVL.

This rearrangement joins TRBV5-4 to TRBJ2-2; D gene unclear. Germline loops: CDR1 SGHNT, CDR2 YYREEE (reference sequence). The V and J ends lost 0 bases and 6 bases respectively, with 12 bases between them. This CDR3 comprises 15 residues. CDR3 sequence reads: CASSLEGILSGELFF. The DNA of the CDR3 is TGTGCCAGCAGCTTGGAGGGAATATTATCCGGGGAGCTGTTTTTT.

The CDR3 DNA is TGTGCCAGCAGTGGCGGGATTCTGGGGCAGTACTTC. Translating it yields CASSGGILGQYF. This rearrangement joins TRBV2 to TRBJ2-7; weak D call: TRBD2 (6 bases). This CDR3 has 12 residues. The V and J ends lost 4 bases and 9 bases respectively, with 13 bases between them. Germline V gives CDR1 SNHLY, CDR2 FYNNEI.

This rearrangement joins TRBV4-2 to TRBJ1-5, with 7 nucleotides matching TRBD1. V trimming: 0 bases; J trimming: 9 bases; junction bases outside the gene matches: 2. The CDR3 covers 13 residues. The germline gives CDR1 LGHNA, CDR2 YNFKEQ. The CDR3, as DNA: TGTGCCAGCAGCCAAGATCAGGGGGGGCCCCAGCATTTT. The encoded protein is CASSQDQGGPQHF.

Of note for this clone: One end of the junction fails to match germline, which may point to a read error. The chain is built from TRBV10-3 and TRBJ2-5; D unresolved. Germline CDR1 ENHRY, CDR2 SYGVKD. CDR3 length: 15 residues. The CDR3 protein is CAISEVAELQETQHF. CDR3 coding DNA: TGTGCCATCAGTGAGGTGGCGGAACTCCAAGAGACCCAGCACTTC.

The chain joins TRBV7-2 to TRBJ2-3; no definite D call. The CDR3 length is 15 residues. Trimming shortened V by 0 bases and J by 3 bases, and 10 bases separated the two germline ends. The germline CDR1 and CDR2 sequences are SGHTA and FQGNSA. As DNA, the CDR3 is TGTGCCAGCAGCTTAGCTTCCGTAGGAACAGATACGCAGTATTTT. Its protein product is CASSLASVGTDTQYF.

The CDR3 is CASIPTVPSYQPQHF. The CDR3 DNA is TGTGCCAGCATTCCTACGGTCCCAAGCTATCAGCCCCAGCATTTT. The genes are TRBV28 and TRBJ1-5; D remains ambiguous. CDR1 and CDR2 from the germline V gene are MDHEN and SYDVKM. Trimming cost V 7 bases and J 5 bases, with 18 bases left between them. This CDR3 region has 15 residues.

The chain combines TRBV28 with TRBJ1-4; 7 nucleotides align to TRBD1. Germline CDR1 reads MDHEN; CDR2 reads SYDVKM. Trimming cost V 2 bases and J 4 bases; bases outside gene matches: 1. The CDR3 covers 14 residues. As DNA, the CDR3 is TGTGCCAGCAGTTTAGCAGGGGGTAATGAAAAACTGTTTTTT. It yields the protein CASSLAGGNEKLFF.

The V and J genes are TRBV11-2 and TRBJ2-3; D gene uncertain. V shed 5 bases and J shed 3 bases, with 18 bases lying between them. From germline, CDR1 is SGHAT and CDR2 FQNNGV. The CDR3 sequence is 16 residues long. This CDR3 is CASSLTGFSGTDTQYF. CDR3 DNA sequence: TGTGCCAGCAGCCTTACCGGGTTTAGTGGAACAGATACGCAGTATTTT.

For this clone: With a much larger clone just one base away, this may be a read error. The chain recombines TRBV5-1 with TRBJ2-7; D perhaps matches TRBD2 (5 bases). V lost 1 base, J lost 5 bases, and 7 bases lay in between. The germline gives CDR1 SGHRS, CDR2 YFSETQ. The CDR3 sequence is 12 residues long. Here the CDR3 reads CASSLPSHEQYF. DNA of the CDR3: TGCGCCAGCAGCTTGCCTAGCCACGAGCAGTACTTC.

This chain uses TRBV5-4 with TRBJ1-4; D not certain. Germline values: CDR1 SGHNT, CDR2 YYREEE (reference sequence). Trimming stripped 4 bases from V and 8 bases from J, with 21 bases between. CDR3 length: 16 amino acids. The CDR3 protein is CASSDKGSQVGEKLFF. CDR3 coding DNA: TGTGCCAGCAGCGACAAGGGCAGTCAGGTCGGAGAAAAACTGTTTTTT. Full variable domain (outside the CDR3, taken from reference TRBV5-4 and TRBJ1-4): ETGVTQSPTHLIKTRGQQVTLRCSSQSGHNTVSWYQQALGQGPQFIFQYYREEENGRGNFPPRFSGLQFPNYSSELNVNALELDDSALYLCASSDKGSQVGEKLFFGSGTQLSVL.

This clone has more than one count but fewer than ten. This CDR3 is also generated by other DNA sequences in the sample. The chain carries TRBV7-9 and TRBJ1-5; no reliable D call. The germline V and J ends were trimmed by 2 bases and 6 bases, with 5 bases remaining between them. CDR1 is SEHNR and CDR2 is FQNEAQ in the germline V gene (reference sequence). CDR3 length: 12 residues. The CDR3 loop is CASSLRGQPQHF. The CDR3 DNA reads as TGTGCCAGCAGCTTACGAGGTCAGCCCCAGCATTTT.

The CDR3 DNA sequence: TGCGCCAGCAGCTCGACAGGGTCTGACAAAAACATTCAGTACTTC. It yields the protein CASSSTGSDKNIQYF. The V gene is TRBV5-1, the J gene TRBJ2-4; 7 nucleotides agree with TRBD1. The CDR3 consists of 15 residues. Unmatched junction bases numbered 6, after V lost 3 bases and J lost 3 bases. Germline CDR1 is SGHRS and CDR2 is YFSETQ.

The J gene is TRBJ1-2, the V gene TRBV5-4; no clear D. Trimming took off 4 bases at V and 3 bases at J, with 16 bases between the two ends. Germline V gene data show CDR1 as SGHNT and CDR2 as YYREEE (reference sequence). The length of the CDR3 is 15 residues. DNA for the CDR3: TGTGCCAGCAGCCATGATCCTAGTCCTTACTATGGCTACACCTTC. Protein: CASSHDPSPYYGYTF. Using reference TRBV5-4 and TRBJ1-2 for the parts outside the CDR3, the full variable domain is ETGVTQSPTHLIKTRGQQVTLRCSSQSGHNTVSWYQQALGQGPQFIFQYYREEENGRGNFPPRFSGLQFPNYSSELNVNALELDDSALYLCASSHDPSPYYGYTFGSGTRLTVV.

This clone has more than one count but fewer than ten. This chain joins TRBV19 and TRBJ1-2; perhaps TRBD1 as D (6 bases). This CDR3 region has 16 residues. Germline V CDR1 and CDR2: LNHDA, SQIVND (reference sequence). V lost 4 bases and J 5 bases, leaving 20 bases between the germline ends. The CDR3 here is CASSRGNSQGQYGYTF. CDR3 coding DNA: TGTGCCAGTAGTAGGGGGAACTCACAGGGCCAGTATGGCTACACCTTC.

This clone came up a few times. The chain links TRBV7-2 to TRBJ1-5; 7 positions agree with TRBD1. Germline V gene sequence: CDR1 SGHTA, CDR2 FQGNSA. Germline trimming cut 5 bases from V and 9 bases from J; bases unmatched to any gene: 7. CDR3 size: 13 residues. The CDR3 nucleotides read TGTGCCAGCAGCCGGACAGGTTCGTTGCCCCAGCATTTT. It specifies CASSRTGSLPQHF. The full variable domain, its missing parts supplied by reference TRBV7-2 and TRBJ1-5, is GAGVSQSPSNKVTEKGKDVELRCDPISGHTALYWYRQSLGQGLEFLIYFQGNSAPDKSGLPSDRFSAERTGGSVSTLTIQRTQQEDSAVYLCASSRTGSLPQHFGDGTRLSIL.

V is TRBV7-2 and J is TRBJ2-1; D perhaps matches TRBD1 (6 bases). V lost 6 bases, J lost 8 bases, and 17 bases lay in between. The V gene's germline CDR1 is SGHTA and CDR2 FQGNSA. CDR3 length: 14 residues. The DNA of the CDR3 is TGTGCCAGCAGTAAGTGGGCTGGGGGCGATGAGCAGTTCTTC. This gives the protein CASSKWAGGDEQFF.

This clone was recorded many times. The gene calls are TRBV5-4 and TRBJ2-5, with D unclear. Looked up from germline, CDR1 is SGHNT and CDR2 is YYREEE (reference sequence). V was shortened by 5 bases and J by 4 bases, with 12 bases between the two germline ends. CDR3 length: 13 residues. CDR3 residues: CASSPVSSETQYF. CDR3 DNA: TGTGCCAGCAGTCCCGTCTCTTCAGAGACCCAGTACTTC.

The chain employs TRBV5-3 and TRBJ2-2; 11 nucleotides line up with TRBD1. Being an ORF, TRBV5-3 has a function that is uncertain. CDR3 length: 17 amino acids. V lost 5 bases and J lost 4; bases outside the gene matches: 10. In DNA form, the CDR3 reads TGTGCCAGAAGGCCCCGGGGGACAGGGGGGCTCACCGGGGAGCTGTTTTTT. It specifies CARRPRGTGGLTGELFF.

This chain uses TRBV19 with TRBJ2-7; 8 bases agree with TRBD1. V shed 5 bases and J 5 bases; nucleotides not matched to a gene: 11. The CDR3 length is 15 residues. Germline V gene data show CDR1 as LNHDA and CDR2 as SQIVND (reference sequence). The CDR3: CASSPRTGNGHEQYF. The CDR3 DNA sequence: TGTGCCAGTAGTCCCAGGACAGGGAATGGTCACGAGCAGTACTTC.

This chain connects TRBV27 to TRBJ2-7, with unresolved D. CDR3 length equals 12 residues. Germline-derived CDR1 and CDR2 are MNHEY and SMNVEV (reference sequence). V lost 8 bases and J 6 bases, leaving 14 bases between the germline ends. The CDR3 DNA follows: TGTGCCAGCGATATGAGGCTGGTCGAGCAGTACTTC. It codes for CASDMRLVEQYF.

In DNA, the CDR3 is TGTGCCAGCTCGCCAATCCCGGGTTACGAGCAGTACTTC. Translation gives CASSPIPGYEQYF. The V call is TRBV18, the J call TRBJ2-7; D call uncertain. Trimming removed 6 bases at V and 4 bases at J, with 13 bases between. The CDR3 is made up of 13 amino acids. Germline CDR1 and CDR2: KGHSH and LQKENI.

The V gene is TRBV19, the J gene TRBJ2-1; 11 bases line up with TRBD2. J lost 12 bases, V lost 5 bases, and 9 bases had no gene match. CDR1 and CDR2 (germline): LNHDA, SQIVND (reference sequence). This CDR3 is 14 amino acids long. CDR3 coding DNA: TGTGCCAGTAGTCCTAGCGGGAGGCCCGAGGGGCAGTTCTTC. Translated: CASSPSGRPEGQFF. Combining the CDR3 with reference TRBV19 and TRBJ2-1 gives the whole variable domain DGGITQSPKYLFRKEGQNVTLSCEQNLNHDAMYWYRQDPGQGLRLIYYSQIVNDFQKGDIAEGYSVSREKKESFPLTVTSAQKNPTAFYLCASSPSGRPEGQFFGPGTRLTVL.

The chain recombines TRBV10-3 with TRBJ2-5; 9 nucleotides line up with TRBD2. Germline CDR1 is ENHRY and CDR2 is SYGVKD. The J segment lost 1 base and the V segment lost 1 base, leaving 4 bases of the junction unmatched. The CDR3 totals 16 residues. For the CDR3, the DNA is TGTGCCATCAGTGAGTGGGCTAGCGGGGTCCAAGAGACCCAGTACTTC. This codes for CAISEWASGVQETQYF.

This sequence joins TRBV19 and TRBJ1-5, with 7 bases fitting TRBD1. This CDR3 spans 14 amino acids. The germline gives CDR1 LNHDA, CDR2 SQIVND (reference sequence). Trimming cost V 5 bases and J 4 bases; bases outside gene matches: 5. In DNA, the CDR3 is TGTGCCAGTAGTGCCGACAGGGCGAATCAGCCCCAGCATTTT. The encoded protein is CASSADRANQPQHF.

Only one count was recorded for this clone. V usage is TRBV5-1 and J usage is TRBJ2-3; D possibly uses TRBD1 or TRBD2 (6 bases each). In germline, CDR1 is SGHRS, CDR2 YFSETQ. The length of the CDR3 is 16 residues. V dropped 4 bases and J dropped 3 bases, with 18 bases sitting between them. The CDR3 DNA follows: TGCGCCAGCAGCATCCTTCCGGGGGCTGGAACAGATACGCAGTATTTT. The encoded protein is CASSILPGAGTDTQYF.